The rows below give T cell receptor beta chains drawn from one sample of a study of radiotherapy plus CTLA-4 blockade in lung cancer. The assay was immunoSEQ multiplex PCR, and TCRdb's table has in-frame clones only and misses some. The table records around 80,000 clones, roughly 74% of them present only once. The source material was peripheral blood, sampled from a patient treated with radiotherapy plus ipilimumab. The receptor source for this set is a human donor with non-small cell lung cancer whose response to radiotherapy plus ipilimumab could not be evaluated. Each CDR3 is given with its conserved first and last residue. A D gene is named only where the DNA matches it firmly. Clone size is stated in some rows and not others, as once, few, many or a class when expanded.

J: TRBJ1-2; length: 13; D: NA; size: NA; V: TRBV6-1; DNA: TGTGCCAGCAAGAGGGTCGCGGGCTATGGCTACACCTTC; CDR3: CASKRVAGYGYTF
J: TRBJ1-4; length: 17; D: TRBD1; size: NA; V: TRBV7-9; DNA: TGTGCCAGCAGAGCAAAACAGGGGTCGGCCACTAATGAAAAACTGTTTTTT; CDR3: CASRAKQGSATNEKLFF
J: TRBJ2-7; length: 12; D: NA; size: once; V: TRBV18; DNA: TGTGCCAGCTCGTCCCGGGCCTACGAGCAGTACTTC; CDR3: CASSSRAYEQYF
J: TRBJ2-2; length: 19; D: NA; size: once; V: TRBV4-1; DNA: TGCGCCAGCAGCCAACCACTATTTAGCTTTGCGGAGAACACCGGGGAGCTGTTTTTT; CDR3: CASSQPLFSFAENTGELFF
J: TRBJ1-2; length: 13; D: NA; size: NA; V: TRBV19; DNA: TGTGCCAGTAGGTTCGACAGTAACTATGGCTACACCTTC; CDR3: CASRFDSNYGYTF
J: TRBJ1-2; length: 14; D: TRBD1; size: NA; V: TRBV25-1; DNA: TGTGCCAGCTGGACAGGGTATAATAACTATGGCTACACCTTC; CDR3: CASWTGYNNYGYTF
J: TRBJ2-1; length: 16; D: TRBD2; size: NA; V: TRBV5-4; DNA: TGTGCCAGCAGCTCAGTAAGACTAGCGGGAAACAATGAGCAGTTCTTC; CDR3: CASSSVRLAGNNEQFF
J: TRBJ2-7; length: 14; D: TRBD2; size: NA; V: TRBV5-1; DNA: TGCGCCAGCAGTTCAGCGGGAGGATCCTACGAGCAGTACTTC; CDR3: CASSSAGGSYEQYF
J: TRBJ1-2; length: 15; D: NA; size: NA; V: TRBV7-9; DNA: TGTGCCAGCAGCCTTTTGACCGGGACTGGACATGGCTACACCTTC; CDR3: CASSLLTGTGHGYTF
J: TRBJ2-3; length: 17; D: TRBD2; size: NA; V: TRBV4-1; DNA: TGCGCCAGCAGCCAAGCCGGGACTAGCGGGAACACAGATACGCAGTATTTT; CDR3: CASSQAGTSGNTDTQYF
J: TRBJ2-1; length: 15; D: TRBD2; size: NA; V: TRBV7-9; DNA: TGTGCCAGCAGCGGGAGGGCTAGCGGGAATGTTGAGCAGTTCTTC; CDR3: CASSGRASGNVEQFF
J: TRBJ1-2; length: 14; D: TRBD1; size: NA; V: TRBV11-3; DNA: TGTGCCAGCAGCCCCAGGACAGGGTATTATGGCTACACCTTC; CDR3: CASSPRTGYYGYTF
J: TRBJ2-2; length: 15; D: NA; size: NA; V: TRBV2; DNA: TGTGCCAGCAGTGAAATTAGCGGGAACACCGGGGAGCTGTTTTTT; CDR3: CASSEISGNTGELFF
J: TRBJ2-1; length: 17; D: TRBD1; size: NA; V: TRBV27; DNA: TGTGCCAGCAGTTCCTCCGGGGGACAGGCTTTCTACAATGAGCAGTTCTTC; CDR3: CASSSSGGQAFYNEQFF
J: TRBJ2-7; length: 15; D: NA; size: NA; V: TRBV4-1; DNA: TGCGCCAGCAGCCAAGTGTCAGAAAGCTCCTACGAGCAGTACTTC; CDR3: CASSQVSESSYEQYF
J: TRBJ2-3; length: 14; D: NA; size: NA; V: TRBV13; DNA: TGTGCCAGCAGCTTCGAGACTAGCACAGATACGCAGTATTTT; CDR3: CASSFETSTDTQYF
J: TRBJ1-6; length: 14; D: NA; size: medium-sized; V: TRBV19; DNA: TGTGCCAGTAGTATCGGGGGGTCCCATTCACCCCTCCACTTT; CDR3: CASSIGGSHSPLHF
J: TRBJ1-6; length: 18; D: NA; size: NA; V: TRBV7-9; DNA: TGTGCCAGCAGCTCCATGGTCGGGACGGAGGGGACCAATTCACCCCTCCACTTT; CDR3: CASSSMVGTEGTNSPLHF
J: TRBJ1-2; length: 14; D: NA; size: NA; V: TRBV5-1; DNA: TGCGCCAGCACCAGGGACGGGGGGGCCTATGGCTACACCTTC; CDR3: CASTRDGGAYGYTF
J: TRBJ2-1; length: 20; D: TRBD2; size: few; V: TRBV5-1; DNA: TGCGCCAGCAGCTCGAAGAGGGACAGGGGGACTAGCGGGGACTACAATGAGCAGTTCTTC; CDR3: CASSSKRDRGTSGDYNEQFF
J: TRBJ1-2; length: 13; D: TRBD1; size: NA; V: TRBV7-9; DNA: TGTGCCAGCAGAGGCGACAGGGGCTATGGCTACACCTTC; CDR3: CASRGDRGYGYTF
J: TRBJ1-2; length: 16; D: TRBD1; size: NA; V: TRBV23-1; DNA: TGCGCCAGCAGTCAACCCCCGGGACAGGGAGTTTATGGCTACACCTTC; CDR3: CASSQPPGQGVYGYTF
J: TRBJ2-2; length: 16; D: TRBD2; size: once; V: TRBV15; DNA: TGTGCCACCTCCGGGACTAGCGGGGTTCTTGGGGGGGAGCTGTTTTTT; CDR3: CATSGTSGVLGGELFF
J: TRBJ2-2; length: 15; D: TRBD1; size: NA; V: TRBV5-1; DNA: TGCGCCAGCAGCCTAGACAGGGTCGACACCGGGGAGCTGTTTTTT; CDR3: CASSLDRVDTGELFF
J: TRBJ1-4; length: 15; D: NA; size: NA; V: TRBV30; DNA: TGTGCCTGGTCAAAAGGGAGGAGTGGTAATGAAAAACTGTTTTTT; CDR3: CAWSKGRSGNEKLFF
J: TRBJ2-2; length: 15; D: NA; size: NA; V: TRBV2; DNA: TGTGCCAGCAAATCACAGGGAGTTCCGGCCGGGGAGCTGTTTTTT; CDR3: CASKSQGVPAGELFF
J: TRBJ2-4; length: 16; D: TRBD1; size: NA; V: TRBV7-2; DNA: TGTGCCAGCAGCTTCGGGTCCGGACAGGGCCAAAACATTCAGTACTTC; CDR3: CASSFGSGQGQNIQYF
J: TRBJ1-2; length: 15; D: NA; size: NA; V: TRBV27; DNA: TGTGCCAGCAGTTTCGGGCGGGGAGGAAACTATGGCTACACCTTC; CDR3: CASSFGRGGNYGYTF
J: TRBJ1-5; length: 14; D: TRBD1; size: NA; V: TRBV18; DNA: TGTGCCAGCTCAGGGACAGTAAGCAATCAGCCCCAGCATTTT; CDR3: CASSGTVSNQPQHF
J: TRBJ1-2; length: 12; D: NA; size: once; V: TRBV28; DNA: TGTGCCAGCAGTTCGGACAGTTTGGGCTACACCTTC; CDR3: CASSSDSLGYTF
J: TRBJ2-7; length: 14; D: NA; size: few; V: TRBV19; DNA: TGTGCCAGTAGTCCTTTGGGAGTCTCCTACGAGCAGTACTTC; CDR3: CASSPLGVSYEQYF
J: TRBJ1-1; length: 14; D: NA; size: few; V: TRBV6-5; DNA: TGTGCCAGCACAGAAAGGACTGTGAACACTGAAGCTTTCTTT; CDR3: CASTERTVNTEAFF
J: TRBJ2-7; length: 14; D: NA; size: NA; V: TRBV9; DNA: TGTGCCAGCAGCGTAGCGGAGGGTAACTACGAGCAGTACTTC; CDR3: CASSVAEGNYEQYF
J: TRBJ2-5; length: 14; D: NA; size: NA; V: TRBV10-3; DNA: TGTGCCATCAGTGAGTCGAACGGGCAAGAGACCCAGTACTTC; CDR3: CAISESNGQETQYF
J: TRBJ1-1; length: 13; D: TRBD1; size: NA; V: TRBV5-1; DNA: TGCGCCAGCAGCTTGGGGGGACAGAATGAAGCTTTCTTT; CDR3: CASSLGGQNEAFF
J: TRBJ2-3; length: 16; D: TRBD2; size: NA; V: TRBV6-5; DNA: TGTGCCAGCAGTTACGTTAGCGGGAGTTTCGCAGATACGCAGTATTTT; CDR3: CASSYVSGSFADTQYF
J: TRBJ1-2; length: 15; D: NA; size: few; V: TRBV5-6; DNA: TGTGCCAGCAGCTTGTACGGGGGTGGAGGCTATGGCTACACCTTC; CDR3: CASSLYGGGGYGYTF